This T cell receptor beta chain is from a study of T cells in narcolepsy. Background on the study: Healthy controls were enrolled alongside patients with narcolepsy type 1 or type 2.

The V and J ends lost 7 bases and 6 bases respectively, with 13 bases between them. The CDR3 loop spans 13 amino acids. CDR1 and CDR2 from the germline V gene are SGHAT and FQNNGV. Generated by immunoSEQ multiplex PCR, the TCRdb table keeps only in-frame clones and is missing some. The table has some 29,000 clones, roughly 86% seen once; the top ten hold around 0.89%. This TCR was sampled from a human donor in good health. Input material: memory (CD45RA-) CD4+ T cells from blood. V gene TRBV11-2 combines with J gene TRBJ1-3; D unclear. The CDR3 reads CASTSPNANTIYF. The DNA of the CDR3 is TGTGCCAGCACCTCTCCGAATGCAAACACCATATATTTT.